Following are 28 T cell receptor beta chains from one sample sequenced in a study of cytomegalovirus exposure and HLA in healthy donors (dated by TCRdb to between 2016 and 2019). To prepare the library, the immunoSEQ multiplex PCR assay was applied. A mixture of 60 forward primers for TCR Vbeta segments and 13 reverse primers for TCR Jbeta segments was used in the multiplex PCR. TCRdb took over this immuneACCESS table, retaining in-frame rearrangements with V and J assigned. Such tables are incomplete; in checked studies, under half of the missing clones stem from an unresolved V gene, and the remainder is unexplained. The sample table records 110,000 to 150,000 clones; about 77% of these occur just once. The leading ten clones occupy 3.5% to 5% of the sample. Sequencing input: PBMCs. The source of these receptors is a male donor in good health and CMV-seronegative.

This chain connects TRBV5-6 to TRBJ1-2; a possible D gene is TRBD1 (5 bases). V was cut by 4 bases and J by 4 bases, with 14 bases left in between. Germline V gene data show CDR1 as SGHDT and CDR2 as YYEEEE. This CDR3 contains 14 residues. In nucleotides, the CDR3 is TGTGCCAGCAGCCTACCGCAGGGTAGCTATGGCTACACCTTC. This encodes CASSLPQGSYGYTF.

The J gene is TRBJ1-2, the V gene TRBV5-1, with D unclear. V shed 2 bases and J shed 5 bases, with 13 bases lying between them. Germline V gene data show CDR1 as SGHRS and CDR2 as YFSETQ. The CDR3 totals 14 residues. The CDR3: CASSLSINTYGYTF. DNA for the CDR3: TGCGCCAGCAGCTTATCAATAAACACATATGGCTACACCTTC.

The V gene is TRBV4-1, the J gene TRBJ1-1, with unresolved D. The germline CDR1 and CDR2 sequences are MGHRA and YSYEKL. This CDR3 is 13 amino acids long. Trimming removed 3 bases at V and 6 bases at J, with 11 bases between. CDR3 coding DNA: TGCGCCAGCAGCCAGGCGCGGGAGGCTGAAGCTTTCTTT. Protein sequence: CASSQAREAEAFF.

The chain couples TRBV5-6 to TRBJ1-2; D gene uncertain. Trimming took 0 bases from V and 7 from J, leaving 7 bases between them. Germline loops: CDR1 SGHDT, CDR2 YYEEEE. This CDR3 spans 12 amino acids. CDR3 amino acids: CASSLGLAGYTF. CDR3 coding DNA: TGTGCCAGCAGCTTGGGACTAGCTGGCTACACCTTC.

The chain recombines TRBV5-4 with TRBJ1-5; the match to TRBD1 covers 7 bases. The CDR3 length is 14 residues. The junction had 8 bases not matched to a gene; V was cut back by 7 bases and J by 4 bases. From germline, CDR1 is SGHNT and CDR2 YYREEE (reference sequence). Here the CDR3 reads CASHNRGGNQPQHF. The CDR3 nucleotides read TGTGCCAGCCATAACAGGGGTGGGAATCAGCCCCAGCATTTT.

This clone was recorded only once. This chain uses TRBV11-2 with TRBJ2-3; 8 nucleotides agree with TRBD2. The ends lost 1 base at V and 2 bases at J; junction bases unmatched: 5. The germline V gene has CDR1 SGHAT and CDR2 FQNNGV. The CDR3 has 16 residues. The CDR3 loop reads CASSLGRGAPTDTQYF. The CDR3 bases are TGTGCCAGCAGCTTAGGGCGGGGGGCCCCCACAGATACGCAGTATTTT.

The chain combines TRBV19 with TRBJ2-7, with D perhaps matching TRBD1 (6 bases). Germline loops: CDR1 LNHDA, CDR2 SQIVND (reference sequence). The CDR3 runs 14 residues. Trimming left V 4 bases short and J 3 bases short, with 13 bases between. CDR3 sequence (DNA): TGTGCCAGTAGTAATACCAGGGGCGTCTACGAGCAGTACTTC. Translating it yields CASSNTRGVYEQYF. Filled out from reference TRBV19 and TRBJ2-7, the complete variable domain reads DGGITQSPKYLFRKEGQNVTLSCEQNLNHDAMYWYRQDPGQGLRLIYYSQIVNDFQKGDIAEGYSVSREKKESFPLTVTSAQKNPTAFYLCASSNTRGVYEQYFGPGTRLTVT.

The genes are TRBV5-4 and TRBJ2-5; 9 bases line up with TRBD2. Germline assignment: CDR1 SGHNT and CDR2 YYREEE (reference sequence). This CDR3 has 16 amino acids. J was trimmed by 6 bases and V by 4 bases; bases with no gene match: 13. CDR3 loop: CASSAAGRGGRKTQYF. In DNA, the CDR3 is TGTGCCAGCAGCGCCGCGGGGCGGGGGGGCCGGAAGACCCAGTACTTC.

V and J are TRBV19 and TRBJ2-2; TRBD1 is a possible D gene (6 bases). Trimming took 6 bases from V and 4 from J, leaving 18 bases between them. Germline V gene data show CDR1 as LNHDA and CDR2 as SQIVND (reference sequence). This CDR3 region has 16 residues. CDR3 in amino acids: CASRTGADLGTGELFF. Written as DNA, the CDR3 is TGTGCCAGTAGGACAGGAGCTGATTTGGGCACCGGGGAGCTGTTTTTT.

The chain joins TRBV28 to TRBJ1-6; no firm D call. This CDR3 spans 11 amino acids. Trimming cost V 4 bases and J 10 bases, with 5 bases left between them. CDR1 is MDHEN, CDR2 SYDVKM, per germline. CDR3 residues: CASSSVSPLHF. CDR3 DNA: TGTGCCAGCAGTTCGGTGTCACCCCTCCACTTT.

This clone has a single count. The V and J genes are TRBV19 and TRBJ1-1; the D gene is possibly TRBD1 (5 bases). The germline gives CDR1 LNHDA, CDR2 SQIVND (reference sequence). Trimming left V 3 bases short and J 0 bases short, with 14 bases between. This CDR3 spans 16 amino acids. The CDR3 region has the DNA TGTGCCAGTAGTATCGGGCAGGGACTGATGAACACTGAAGCTTTCTTT. Its translation: CASSIGQGLMNTEAFF.

The chain uses TRBV7-9 and TRBJ2-1, with D perhaps TRBD2 (5 bases). In germline, CDR1 is SEHNR, CDR2 FQNEAQ (reference sequence). V was cut by 4 bases and J by 6 bases, with 19 bases left in between. CDR3 size: 16 residues. The DNA for the CDR3 is TGTGCCAGCAGCTCACCAATCGGGAAAGTGGGCAATGAGCAGTTCTTC. Amino acid sequence: CASSSPIGKVGNEQFF. The whole variable domain, filled in from reference TRBV7-9 and TRBJ2-1, reads DTGVSQNPRHKITKRGQNVTFRCDPISEHNRLYWYRQTLGQGPEFLTYFQNEAQLEKSRLLSDRFSAERPKGSFSTLEIQRTEQGDSAMYLCASSSPIGKVGNEQFFGPGTRLTVL.

The chain employs TRBV4-3 and TRBJ1-3, with D possibly being TRBD1 (5 bases). V gave up 0 bases and J gave up 0 bases, with 9 bases separating them. This CDR3 has 16 amino acids. The germline gives CDR1 LGHNA, CDR2 YSLEER. This CDR3 is CASSQEGDSSGNTIYF. The CDR3, as DNA: TGCGCCAGCAGCCAAGAAGGTGACAGCTCTGGAAACACCATATATTTT.

This sequence joins TRBV5-4 and TRBJ1-2, with TRBD1 identical over 7 bases. V was pared by 4 bases and J by 7 bases, with 10 bases of the junction left unmatched. Per the germline V gene, CDR1 is SGHNT and CDR2 is YYREEE (reference sequence). This CDR3 is built from 14 residues. CDR3 protein: CASSGHDREAGYTF. In DNA form, the CDR3 reads TGTGCCAGCAGCGGACACGACAGGGAGGCTGGCTACACCTTC.

This chain connects TRBV27 to TRBJ2-5; 10 nucleotides match TRBD1. Germline loops: CDR1 MNHEY, CDR2 SMNVEV (reference sequence). With V trimmed by 2 bases and J by 7 bases, 7 bases remained unmatched. The CDR3 covers 15 residues. CDR3 sequence reads: CASSLNRDRGGTQYF. The CDR3 nucleotides are TGTGCCAGCAGTTTAAACCGGGACAGGGGTGGGACCCAGTACTTC.

The V gene is TRBV4-3, the J gene TRBJ1-2, with TRBD1 matching 9 bases. Unmatched junction bases numbered 16, after V lost 0 bases and J lost 5 bases. Germline CDR1 and CDR2: LGHNA and YSLEER. This CDR3 is built from 19 residues. The CDR3 DNA is TGCGCCAGCAGCCAAGATACTTCCCCTCTAGGGACAGGGAGGTATGGCTACACCTTC. Translating it yields CASSQDTSPLGTGRYGYTF.

On this clone: The sample has other DNA sequences that encode this CDR3 too. The chain joins TRBV19 to TRBJ1-3; D call uncertain. Trimming cost V 5 bases and J 0 bases, with 14 bases left between them. CDR3 size: 16 residues. Germline lookup yields CDR1 LNHDA and CDR2 SQIVND (reference sequence). The CDR3 protein is CASSAAGLHSGNTIYF. The CDR3 DNA reads TGTGCCAGTAGTGCCGCAGGCCTCCACTCTGGAAACACCATATATTTT.

The chain employs TRBV29-1 and TRBJ1-2; 8 positions match TRBD1. This CDR3 contains 15 residues. V was pared by 3 bases and J by 6 bases, with 12 bases of the junction left unmatched. Germline V lookup: CDR1 SQVTM, CDR2 ANQGSEA. CDR3 in amino acids: CSVEQMTAGGNGYTF. For the CDR3, the DNA is TGCAGCGTTGAGCAGATGACGGCAGGGGGCAATGGCTACACCTTC.

The chain employs TRBV19 and TRBJ2-7; D remains ambiguous. V lost 3 bases, J lost 0 bases, and 9 bases lay in between. CDR1 is LNHDA and CDR2 is SQIVND in the germline V gene (reference sequence). The CDR3 has 14 residues. CDR3 loop: CASSIRSDSYEQYF. CDR3 DNA sequence: TGTGCCAGTAGTATCAGGTCAGACTCCTACGAGCAGTACTTC.

This clone was found once. The chain uses TRBV11-3 and TRBJ2-7, with TRBD2 identical over 7 bases. The germline V gene has CDR1 SGHNT and CDR2 YENEEA. The CDR3 is 14 residues long. The junction had 0 bases not matched to a gene; V was cut back by 1 base and J by 0 bases. DNA for the CDR3: TGTGCCAGCAGCTTAGGCGGGGGCTCCTACGAGCAGTACTTC. Translating it yields CASSLGGGSYEQYF.

The chain recombines TRBV9 with TRBJ2-1, with 9 nucleotides matching TRBD2. In germline, CDR1 is SGDLS, CDR2 YYNGEE. After removal of 1 base from V and 2 bases from J, the junction contained 10 bases not matched to a gene. The CDR3 has 18 residues. DNA of the CDR3: TGTGCCAGCAGCGTACGGGGTAGCGGGGGCCGAACCTACAATGAGCAGTTCTTC. It yields the protein CASSVRGSGGRTYNEQFF.

This clone has more than one count but fewer than ten. This chain uses TRBV4-2 with TRBJ1-1, with TRBD1 as a possible D gene (5 bases). This CDR3 is 15 amino acids long. Trimming cost V 1 base and J 2 bases, with 11 bases left between them. Per the germline V gene, CDR1 is LGHNA and CDR2 is YNFKEQ. The CDR3 DNA sequence: TGTGCCAGCAGCCAAGGCCCGACAGTAAACACTGAAGCTTTCTTT. Translated: CASSQGPTVNTEAFF.

The chain employs TRBV9 and TRBJ2-7; 8 bases fit TRBD1. This CDR3 contains 16 residues. Germline values: CDR1 SGDLS, CDR2 YYNGEE. Germline trimming cut 0 bases from V and 2 bases from J; bases unmatched to any gene: 7. Written as DNA, the CDR3 is TGTGCCAGCAGCGTAGGGGGACAGGTCTTGACCTACGAGCAGTACTTC. It specifies CASSVGGQVLTYEQYF.

V gene TRBV4-1 combines with J gene TRBJ2-1; the match to TRBD2 covers 12 bases. Germline V gene lookup returns CDR1 MGHRA and CDR2 YSYEKL. The CDR3 has 17 amino acids. V was clipped by 4 bases and J by 6 bases; unmatched bases: 10. CDR3 region: CASSPRAPSGRANEQFF. In nucleotides, the CDR3 is TGCGCCAGCAGCCCCCGTGCACCTAGCGGGAGGGCCAATGAGCAGTTCTTC.

The chain carries TRBV6-5 and TRBJ1-2; no reliable D call. The CDR3 is 14 residues long. The V and J ends lost 2 bases and 8 bases respectively, with 15 bases between them. The germline V gene encodes CDR1 MNHEY and CDR2 SVGAGI. CDR3: CASSYDDLVGGYTF. Written as DNA, the CDR3 is TGTGCCAGCAGTTACGACGACTTGGTTGGGGGCTACACCTTC.

The chain combines TRBV18 with TRBJ1-2; 8 nucleotides match TRBD1. Germline CDR1 reads KGHSH; CDR2 reads LQKENI. The CDR3 totals 16 residues. V trimming: 3 bases; J trimming: 4 bases; junction bases outside the gene matches: 10. The CDR3 loop reads CASSPASRQGSYGYTF. The CDR3 nucleotides read TGTGCCAGCTCACCCGCCTCCCGACAGGGGAGCTATGGCTACACCTTC.

The rearrangement links TRBV7-9 to TRBJ2-5; a possible D gene is TRBD1 (6 bases). V was shortened by 5 bases and J by 5 bases, with 18 bases between the two germline ends. The CDR3 is made up of 15 amino acids. Looked up from germline, CDR1 is SEHNR and CDR2 is FQNEAQ (reference sequence). The CDR3 here is CASSAEGTSRETQYF. As DNA, the CDR3 is TGTGCCAGCAGCGCAGAGGGGACATCAAGGGAGACCCAGTACTTC.

The V call is TRBV19, the J call TRBJ1-2; D is ambiguous. This CDR3 has 13 residues. Germline-derived CDR1 and CDR2 are LNHDA and SQIVND (reference sequence). With 4 bases removed from V and 3 bases from J, the gap between germline ends came to 9 bases. CDR3 nucleotides: TGTGCCAGTAGTACCACAGTTTACTATGGCTACACCTTC. Its translation: CASSTTVYYGYTF.